Shown below are 17 T cell receptor beta chains from a single sample sequenced in a study of T cell changes during pregnancy in multiple sclerosis. The data were produced by immunoSEQ multiplex PCR, yet TCRdb's version contains in-frame clones alone and is incomplete. This table holds more than 45,000 clones, about 94% found once. Specimen: CD4+ T cells from peripheral blood mononuclear cells, collected in the first trimester of pregnancy. The receptors originated from a female donor with multiple sclerosis, enrolled in a pregnancy study.

The chain carries TRBV15 and TRBJ2-7, with TRBD2 matching over 11 bases. Germline values: CDR1 LNHNV, CDR2 YYDKDF (reference sequence). The V and J ends lost 8 bases and 4 bases, in that order; junction bases with no gene match: 7. This CDR3 is built from 14 residues. The CDR3 reads CATQSGLAEYEQYF. CDR3 DNA: TGTGCCACCCAATCGGGACTAGCGGAATACGAGCAGTACTTC.

This chain uses TRBV9 with TRBJ2-2, with 7 bases that match TRBD2. Germline assignment: CDR1 SGDLS and CDR2 YYNGEE. The V and J ends lost 3 bases and 4 bases, in that order; junction bases with no gene match: 15. The CDR3 loop spans 18 amino acids. Here the CDR3 reads CASSDPGKRGLPTGELFF. CDR3 in DNA: TGTGCCAGCAGCGACCCCGGAAAGCGGGGACTACCCACCGGGGAGCTGTTTTTT.

The rearrangement links TRBV30 to TRBJ1-6; D is unclear. V lost 1 base to trimming and J lost 9 bases, with 4 bases between them. The germline gives CDR1 GTSNPN, CDR2 SVGIG (reference sequence). This CDR3 spans 11 amino acids. CDR3 residues: CAWSASSPLHF. The CDR3 DNA is TGTGCCTGGAGTGCCAGTTCACCCCTCCACTTT.

This clone has a single count. The J gene is TRBJ1-2, the V gene TRBV7-9; tentatively, D is TRBD1 (6 bases). Germline V gives CDR1 SEHNR, CDR2 FQNEAQ (reference sequence). V was trimmed by 5 bases and J by 3 bases, leaving 7 bases between them. The CDR3 totals 12 residues. CDR3 sequence (DNA): TGTGCCAGCAGCCGGACAGACTATGGCTACACCTTC. Protein sequence: CASSRTDYGYTF.

The chain combines TRBV7-8 with TRBJ1-2; a weak D match, TRBD1 (6 bases). The CDR3 has 14 amino acids. CDR1 and CDR2 (germline): SGHVS, FQNEAQ. V was cut by 4 bases and J by 3 bases, with 12 bases left in between. CDR3 nucleotides: TGTGCCAGCAGCTCGACAGGTCGAGACTATGGCTACACCTTC. This encodes CASSSTGRDYGYTF. The full variable domain, rest sourced from reference TRBV7-8 and TRBJ1-2, is GAGVSQSPRYKVAKRGQDVALRCDPISGHVSLFWYQQALGQGPEFLTYFQNEAQLDKSGLPSDRFFAERPEGSVSTLKIQRTQQEDSAVYLCASSSTGRDYGYTFGSGTRLTVV.

The chain joins TRBV19 to TRBJ2-1, with TRBD1 matching over 7 bases. V lost 4 bases to trimming and J lost 4 bases; unmatched junction nucleotides: 19. Germline CDR1 is LNHDA and CDR2 is SQIVND (reference sequence). The CDR3 runs 19 residues. This CDR3 is CASSNRGTDFLNHYNEQFF. CDR3 coding DNA: TGTGCCAGTAGTAACCGAGGGACAGACTTTTTAAACCATTACAATGAGCAGTTCTTC.

The rearrangement links TRBV15 to TRBJ1-5; possible D gene TRBD1, 6 bases. The CDR3 is 13 residues long. Trimming took off 0 bases at V and 10 bases at J, with 10 bases between the two ends. CDR1 and CDR2 (germline): LNHNV, YYDKDF (reference sequence). This chain's CDR3 is CATSRDQGSPQHF. The CDR3 nucleotides read TGTGCCACCAGCAGAGATCAGGGGTCCCCCCAGCATTTT.

This chain connects TRBV7-2 to TRBJ1-5; no clear D. Trimming left V 6 bases short and J 5 bases short, with 11 bases between. The CDR3 loop spans 13 amino acids. CDR1 SGHTA and CDR2 FQGNSA come from the germline V gene. CDR3 DNA sequence: TGTGCCAGCAGTCCCAAATCGGATCAGCCCCAGCATTTT. Its translation: CASSPKSDQPQHF. Full variable domain (remainder filled in from reference TRBV7-2 and TRBJ1-5): GAGVSQSPSNKVTEKGKDVELRCDPISGHTALYWYRQSLGQGLEFLIYFQGNSAPDKSGLPSDRFSAERTGGSVSTLTIQRTQQEDSAVYLCASSPKSDQPQHFGDGTRLSIL.

The V and J genes are TRBV5-6 and TRBJ1-2, with D possibly being TRBD1 (5 bases). There are 16 residues in the CDR3. V lost 4 bases, J lost 4 bases, and 20 bases lay in between. CDR1 is SGHDT and CDR2 is YYEEEE in the germline V gene. DNA of the CDR3: TGTGCCAGCAGCCCTTTGGGGCAGGGAAAGGGCTATGGCTACACCTTC. Protein sequence: CASSPLGQGKGYGYTF.

This chain links TRBV30 with TRBJ1-6; no firm D call. Deletions cut 0 bases from V and 8 bases from J, with 14 bases between. This CDR3 comprises 15 residues. Germline CDR1 GTSNPN, CDR2 SVGIG (reference sequence). CDR3 amino acids: CAWSVRGDWDSPLHF. Here the CDR3 DNA reads TGTGCCTGGAGTGTACGGGGTGATTGGGATTCACCCCTCCACTTT.

The V gene is TRBV19, the J gene TRBJ1-5, with TRBD1 matching over 10 bases. Germline V CDR1 and CDR2: LNHDA, SQIVND (reference sequence). The trim removed 5 bases at V and 4 bases at J, leaving 11 bases unmatched. This CDR3 spans 17 amino acids. CDR3 DNA: TGTGCCAGTAGTCCGGAGACAGGGGGCGTACCAAATCAGCCCCAGCATTTT. This codes for CASSPETGGVPNQPQHF.

The chain couples TRBV5-8 to TRBJ1-3; possible D gene TRBD1, 6 bases. Looked up from germline, CDR1 is SGHTS and CDR2 is YDEGEE. Trimming shortened V by 1 base and J by 0 bases, and 20 bases separated the two germline ends. There are 19 residues in the CDR3. CDR3 sequence reads: CASSLNVWGRTFSGNTIYF. Here the CDR3 DNA reads TGTGCCAGCAGCTTGAACGTTTGGGGGCGAACCTTCTCTGGAAACACCATATATTTT.

The V gene is TRBV2, the J gene TRBJ1-5, with no clear D. The CDR3 loop spans 16 amino acids. Germline-derived CDR1 and CDR2 are SNHLY and FYNNEI. Trimming shortened V by 6 bases and J by 6 bases, and 21 bases separated the two germline ends. The CDR3 region has the DNA TGTGCCAGCAGAGGAGGCCTATCCGGTCGAATTCAGCCCCAGCATTTT. Protein product: CASRGGLSGRIQPQHF.

The rearrangement links TRBV18 to TRBJ2-5; possibly TRBD2 for D (6 bases). The V end was cut by 3 bases, the J end by 6 bases, with 20 bases between. CDR3 length equals 16 residues. Germline V CDR1 and CDR2: KGHSH, LQKENI. The DNA of the CDR3 is TGTGCCAGCTCACCCGATAGCGGACAAGGCGCGAAGACCCAGTACTTC. Its translation: CASSPDSGQGAKTQYF. The full variable domain, in which reference TRBV18 and TRBJ2-5 provide the parts outside the CDR3, is NAGVMQNPRHLVRRRGQEARLRCSPMKGHSHVYWYRQLPEEGLKFMVYLQKENIIDESGMPKERFSAEFPKEGPSILRIQQVVRGDSAAYFCASSPDSGQGAKTQYFGPGTRLLVL.

This chain connects TRBV6-5 to TRBJ1-1; D perhaps matches TRBD1 (6 bases). This CDR3 is built from 13 residues. The V gene lost 8 bases and the J gene lost 11 bases, with 21 bases spanning the gap. Germline CDR1 and CDR2: MNHEY and SVGAGI. In DNA form, the CDR3 reads TGTGCCAGCGCCACCGAAGGGTGGGGGCCGGCTTTCTTT. Translation gives CASATEGWGPAFF.

The J gene is TRBJ1-4, the V gene TRBV10-3, with D perhaps TRBD1 (6 bases). The germline V gene encodes CDR1 ENHRY and CDR2 SYGVKD. The CDR3 spans 12 residues. Trimming cost V 4 bases and J 8 bases, with 8 bases left between them. The CDR3 DNA reads TGTGCCATCAGTGCGGGGGGCGAAAAACTGTTTTTT. Its translation is CAISAGGEKLFF.

This chain connects TRBV6-5 to TRBJ1-1; 7 bases fit TRBD1. CDR3 length equals 14 residues. V dropped 7 bases and J dropped 7; count of bases not matched to a gene: 12. Germline V gene sequence: CDR1 MNHEY, CDR2 SVGAGI. For the CDR3, the DNA is TGTGCCAGCAACCCAATGACAGGGATTGGTGAAGCTTTCTTT. This gives the protein CASNPMTGIGEAFF.